This T cell receptor beta chain was retrieved from a study of CD8+ T cells in alopecia areata. Whole-study context: Tofacitinib was taken orally by treated patients, and the dose was 5 to 10 mg twice daily. Study conclusions and caveats: Scalp clonality decreased significantly with tofacitinib, and so did expanded CD8+ clones among the top 100. During tofacitinib treatment, many expanded lesional clones remained in scalp and blood.

Treatment described: oral pan-JAK inhibitor, 5-10 mg twice daily. Germline V CDR1 and CDR2: MGHRA, YSYEKL. Germline trimming cut 3 bases from V and 6 bases from J; bases unmatched to any gene: 11. The CDR3 covers 16 residues. Extraction and reverse transcription of RNA yielded cDNA as the sequencing template. The data were produced by immunoSEQ multiplex PCR, yet TCRdb's version contains in-frame clones alone and is incomplete. This table has about 200,000 clones, less than 65% appearing once. This clone was found a few times. The antigen remains undetermined. This receptor was taken from a human donor with alopecia areata. The specimen comprised CD4+ T cells sorted from blood, sampled at week 4, from a patient treated with tofacitinib. The chain employs TRBV4-1 and TRBJ2-3; the match to TRBD2 covers 8 bases. The CDR3 coding sequence is TGCGCCAGCAGCCAGGCTCTCGCGGGGGGCATGGATACGCAGTATTTT. It is translated as CASSQALAGGMDTQYF.